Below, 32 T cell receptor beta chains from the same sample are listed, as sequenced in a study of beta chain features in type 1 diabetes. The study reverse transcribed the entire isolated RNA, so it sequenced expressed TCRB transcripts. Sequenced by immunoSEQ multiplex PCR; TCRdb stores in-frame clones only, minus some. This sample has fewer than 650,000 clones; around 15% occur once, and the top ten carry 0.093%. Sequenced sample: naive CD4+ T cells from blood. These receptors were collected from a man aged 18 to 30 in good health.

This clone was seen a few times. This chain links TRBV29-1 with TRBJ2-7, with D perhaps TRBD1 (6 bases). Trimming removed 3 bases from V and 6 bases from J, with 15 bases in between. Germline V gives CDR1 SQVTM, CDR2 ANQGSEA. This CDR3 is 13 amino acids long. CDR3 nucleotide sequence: TGCAGCGTTGACCTCGACAGGTCCGGCGAGCAGTACTTC. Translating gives CSVDLDRSGEQYF.

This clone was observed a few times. The CDR3: CSVGGGVYNEQFF. CDR3 coding DNA: TGCAGCGTTGGAGGAGGCGTTTACAATGAGCAGTTCTTC. V gene TRBV29-1 combines with J gene TRBJ2-1; D may be TRBD2 (5 bases). This CDR3 contains 13 residues. Trimming took off 4 bases at V and 4 bases at J, with 11 bases between the two ends. Germline V gives CDR1 SQVTM, CDR2 ANQGSEA.

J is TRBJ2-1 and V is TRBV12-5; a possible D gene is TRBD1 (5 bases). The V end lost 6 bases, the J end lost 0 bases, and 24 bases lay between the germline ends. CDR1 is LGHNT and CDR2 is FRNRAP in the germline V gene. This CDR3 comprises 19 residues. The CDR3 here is CASGLSQGSLPSSYNEQFF. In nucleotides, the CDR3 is TGTGCTAGTGGCCTCAGTCAGGGTAGCCTTCCAAGCTCCTACAATGAGCAGTTCTTC.

CDR3 coding DNA: TGTGCCAGCTCACCAAAGACCACTTATAATTCACCCCTCCACTTT. Amino acid sequence: CASSPKTTYNSPLHF. The rearrangement links TRBV18 to TRBJ1-6; unclear D gene. There are 15 residues in the CDR3. V gave up 2 bases and J gave up 4 bases, with 9 bases separating them. The germline V gene has CDR1 KGHSH and CDR2 LQKENI.

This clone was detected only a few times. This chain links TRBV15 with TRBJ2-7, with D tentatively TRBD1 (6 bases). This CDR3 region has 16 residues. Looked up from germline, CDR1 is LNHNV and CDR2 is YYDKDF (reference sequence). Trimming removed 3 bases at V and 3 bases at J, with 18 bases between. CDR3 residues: CATSRLQGLRSYEQYF. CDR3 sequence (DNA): TGTGCCACCAGCAGGCTACAGGGATTAAGGAGCTACGAGCAGTACTTC. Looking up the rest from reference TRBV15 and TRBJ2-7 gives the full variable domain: DAMVIQNPRYQVTQFGKPVTLSCSQTLNHNVMYWYQQKSSQAPKLLFHYYDKDFNNEADTPDNFQSRRPNTSFCFLDIRSPGLGDTAMYLCATSRLQGLRSYEQYFGPGTRLTVT.

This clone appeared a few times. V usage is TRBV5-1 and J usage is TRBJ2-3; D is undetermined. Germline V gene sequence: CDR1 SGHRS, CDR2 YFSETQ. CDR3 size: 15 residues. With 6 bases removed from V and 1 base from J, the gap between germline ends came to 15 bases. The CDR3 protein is CASMELTLGTDTQYF. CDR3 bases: TGCGCCAGCATGGAGTTAACCCTTGGCACAGATACGCAGTATTTT.

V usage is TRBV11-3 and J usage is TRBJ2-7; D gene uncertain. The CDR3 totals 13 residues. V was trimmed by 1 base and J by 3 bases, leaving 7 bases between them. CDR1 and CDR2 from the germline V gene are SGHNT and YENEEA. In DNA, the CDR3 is TGTGCCAGCAGCTTAGGTCCCCACTACGAGCAGTACTTC. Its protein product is CASSLGPHYEQYF.

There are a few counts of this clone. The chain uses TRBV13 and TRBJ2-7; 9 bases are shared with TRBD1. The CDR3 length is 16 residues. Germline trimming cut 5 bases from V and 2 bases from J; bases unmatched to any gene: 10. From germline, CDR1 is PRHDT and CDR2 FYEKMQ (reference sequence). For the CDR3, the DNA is TGTGCCAGCAGCCCAAGGGACAGGGAATTAGCCTACGAGCAGTACTTC. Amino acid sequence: CASSPRDRELAYEQYF.

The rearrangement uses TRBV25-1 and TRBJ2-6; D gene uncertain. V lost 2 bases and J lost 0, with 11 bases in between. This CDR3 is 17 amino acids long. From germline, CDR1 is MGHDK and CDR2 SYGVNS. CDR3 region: CASSEIQVLSGANVLTF. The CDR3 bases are TGTGCCAGCAGTGAAATACAAGTTCTCTCTGGGGCCAACGTCCTGACTTTC.

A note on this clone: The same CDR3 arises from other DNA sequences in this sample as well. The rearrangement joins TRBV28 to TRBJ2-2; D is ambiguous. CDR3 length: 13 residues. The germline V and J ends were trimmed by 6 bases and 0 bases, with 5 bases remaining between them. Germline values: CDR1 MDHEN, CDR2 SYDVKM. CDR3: CASSGTNTGELFF. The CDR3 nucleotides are TGTGCCAGCAGCGGCACGAACACCGGGGAGCTGTTTTTT.

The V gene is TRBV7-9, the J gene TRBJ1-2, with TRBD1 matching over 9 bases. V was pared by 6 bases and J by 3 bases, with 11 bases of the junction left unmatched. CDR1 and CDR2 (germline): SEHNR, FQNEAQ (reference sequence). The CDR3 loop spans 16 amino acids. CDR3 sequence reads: CASSRPRTGEYYGYTF. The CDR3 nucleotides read TGTGCCAGCAGTCGACCTAGGACAGGGGAGTACTATGGCTACACCTTC.

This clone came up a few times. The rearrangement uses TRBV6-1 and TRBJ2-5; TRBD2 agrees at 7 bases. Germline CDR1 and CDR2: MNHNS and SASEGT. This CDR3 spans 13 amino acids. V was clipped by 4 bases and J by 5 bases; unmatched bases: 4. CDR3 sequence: CASSVGGPETQYF. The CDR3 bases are TGTGCCAGCAGTGTGGGAGGGCCTGAGACCCAGTACTTC.

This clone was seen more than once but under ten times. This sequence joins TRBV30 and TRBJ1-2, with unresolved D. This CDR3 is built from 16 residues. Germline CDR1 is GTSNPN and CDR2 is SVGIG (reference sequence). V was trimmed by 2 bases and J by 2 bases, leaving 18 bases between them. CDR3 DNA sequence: TGTGCCTGGAGTCGACGAGGGTGGAGGGCAAACTATGGCTACACCTTC. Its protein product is CAWSRRGWRANYGYTF.

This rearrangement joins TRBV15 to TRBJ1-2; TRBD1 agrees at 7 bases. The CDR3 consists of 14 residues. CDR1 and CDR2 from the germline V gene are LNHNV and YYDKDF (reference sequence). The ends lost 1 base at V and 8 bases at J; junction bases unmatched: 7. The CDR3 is CATSRGGTVAGYTF. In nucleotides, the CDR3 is TGTGCCACCAGCAGAGGGGGGACAGTCGCAGGCTACACCTTC.

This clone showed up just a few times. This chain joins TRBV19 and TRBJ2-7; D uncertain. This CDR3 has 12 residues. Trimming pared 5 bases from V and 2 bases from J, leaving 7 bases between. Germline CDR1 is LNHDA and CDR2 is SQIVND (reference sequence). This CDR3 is CASSPVPYEQYF. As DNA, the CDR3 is TGTGCCAGTAGTCCCGTCCCCTACGAGCAGTACTTC.

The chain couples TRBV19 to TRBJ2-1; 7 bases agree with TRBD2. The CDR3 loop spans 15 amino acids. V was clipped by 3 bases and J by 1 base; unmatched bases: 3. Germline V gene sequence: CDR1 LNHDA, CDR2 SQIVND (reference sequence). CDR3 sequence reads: CASSIGLVSYNEQFF. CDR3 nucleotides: TGTGCCAGTAGTATCGGACTAGTTTCCTACAATGAGCAGTTCTTC.

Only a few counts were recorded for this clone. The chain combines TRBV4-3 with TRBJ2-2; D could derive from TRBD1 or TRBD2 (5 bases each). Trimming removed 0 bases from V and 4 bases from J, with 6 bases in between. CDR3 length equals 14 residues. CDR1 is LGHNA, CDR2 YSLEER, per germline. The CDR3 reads CASSQDGGTGELFF. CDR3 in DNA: TGCGCCAGCAGCCAAGATGGGGGCACCGGGGAGCTGTTTTTT.

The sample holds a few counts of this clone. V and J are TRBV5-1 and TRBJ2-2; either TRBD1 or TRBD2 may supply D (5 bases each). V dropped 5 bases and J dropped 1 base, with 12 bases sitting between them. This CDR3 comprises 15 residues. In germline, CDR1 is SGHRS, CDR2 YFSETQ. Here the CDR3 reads CASRLSGQNTGELFF. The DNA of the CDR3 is TGCGCCAGCAGGTTGTCGGGGCAGAACACCGGGGAGCTGTTTTTT.

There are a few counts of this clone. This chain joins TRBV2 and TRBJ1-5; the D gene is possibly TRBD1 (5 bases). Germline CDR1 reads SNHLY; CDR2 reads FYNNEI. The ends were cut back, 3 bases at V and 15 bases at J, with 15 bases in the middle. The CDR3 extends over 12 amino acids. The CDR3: CASSDPPQGGHF. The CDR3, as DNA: TGTGCCAGCAGTGACCCCCCCCAGGGCGGGCATTTT.

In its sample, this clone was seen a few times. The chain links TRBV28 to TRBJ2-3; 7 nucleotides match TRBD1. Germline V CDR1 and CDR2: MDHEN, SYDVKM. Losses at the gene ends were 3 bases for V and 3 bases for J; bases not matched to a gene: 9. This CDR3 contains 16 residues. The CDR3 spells CASSFPQGDITDTQYF. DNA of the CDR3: TGTGCCAGCAGTTTCCCCCAGGGGGATATTACAGATACGCAGTATTTT.

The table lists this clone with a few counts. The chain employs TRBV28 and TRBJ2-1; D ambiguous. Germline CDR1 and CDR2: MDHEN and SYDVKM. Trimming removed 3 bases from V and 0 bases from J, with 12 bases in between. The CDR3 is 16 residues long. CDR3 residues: CASSLRAFLSYNEQFF. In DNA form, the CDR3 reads TGTGCCAGCAGTTTGCGAGCATTCCTCTCCTACAATGAGCAGTTCTTC. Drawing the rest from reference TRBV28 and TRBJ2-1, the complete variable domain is DVKVTQSSRYLVKRTGEKVFLECVQDMDHENMFWYRQDPGLGLRLIYFSYDVKMKEKGDIPEGYSVSREKKERFSLILESASTNQTSMYLCASSLRAFLSYNEQFFGPGTRLTVL.

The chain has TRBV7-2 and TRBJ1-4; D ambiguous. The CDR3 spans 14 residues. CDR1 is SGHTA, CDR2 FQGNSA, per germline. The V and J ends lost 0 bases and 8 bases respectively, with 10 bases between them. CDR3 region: CASSLATLGEKLFF. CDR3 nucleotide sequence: TGTGCCAGCAGCTTAGCGACCCTAGGCGAAAAACTGTTTTTT.

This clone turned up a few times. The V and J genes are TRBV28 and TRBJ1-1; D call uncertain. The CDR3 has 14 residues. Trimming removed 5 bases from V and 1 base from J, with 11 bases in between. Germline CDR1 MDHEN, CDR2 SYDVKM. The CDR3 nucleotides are TGTGCCAGCAGTCCGGCCGGCAGGAACACTGAAGCTTTCTTT. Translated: CASSPAGRNTEAFF.

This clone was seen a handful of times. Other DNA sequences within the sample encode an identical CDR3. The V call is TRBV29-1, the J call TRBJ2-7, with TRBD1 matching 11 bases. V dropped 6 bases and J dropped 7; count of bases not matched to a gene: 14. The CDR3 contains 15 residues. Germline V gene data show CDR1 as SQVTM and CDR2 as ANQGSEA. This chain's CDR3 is CSVRKDRGPVGEQYF. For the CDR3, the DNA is TGCAGCGTGAGGAAGGACAGGGGGCCGGTGGGGGAGCAGTACTTC.

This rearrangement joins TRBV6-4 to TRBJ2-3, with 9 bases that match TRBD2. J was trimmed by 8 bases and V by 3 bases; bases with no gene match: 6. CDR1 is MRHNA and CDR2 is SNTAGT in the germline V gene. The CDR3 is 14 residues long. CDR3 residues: CASSDPAGGPTQYF. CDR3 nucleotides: TGTGCCAGCAGTGATCCAGCGGGGGGACCTACGCAGTATTTT.

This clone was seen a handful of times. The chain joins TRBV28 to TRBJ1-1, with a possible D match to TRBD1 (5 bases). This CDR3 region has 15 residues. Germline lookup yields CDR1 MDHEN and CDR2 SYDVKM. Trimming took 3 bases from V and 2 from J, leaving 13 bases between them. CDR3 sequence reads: CASSFLRGTNTEAFF. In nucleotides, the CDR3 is TGTGCCAGCAGTTTCCTGCGGGGCACAAACACTGAAGCTTTCTTT.

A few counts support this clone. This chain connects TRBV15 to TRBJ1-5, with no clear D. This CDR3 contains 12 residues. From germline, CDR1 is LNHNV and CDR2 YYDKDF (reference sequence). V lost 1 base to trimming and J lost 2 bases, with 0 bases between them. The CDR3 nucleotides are TGTGCCACCAGCAGAGGCAATCAGCCCCAGCATTTT. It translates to CATSRGNQPQHF.

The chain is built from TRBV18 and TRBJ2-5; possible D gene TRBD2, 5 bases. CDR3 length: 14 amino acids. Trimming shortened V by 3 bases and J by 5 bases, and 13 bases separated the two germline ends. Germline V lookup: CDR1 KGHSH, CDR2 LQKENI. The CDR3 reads CASSPERVRETQYF. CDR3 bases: TGTGCCAGCTCACCGGAGAGGGTTCGGGAGACCCAGTACTTC.

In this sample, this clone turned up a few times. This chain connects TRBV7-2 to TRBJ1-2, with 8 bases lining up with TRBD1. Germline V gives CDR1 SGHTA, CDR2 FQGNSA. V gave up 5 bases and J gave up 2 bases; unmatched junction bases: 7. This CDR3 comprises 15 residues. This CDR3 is CASSPRGQANYGYTF. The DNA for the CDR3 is TGTGCCAGCAGCCCTCGGGGACAGGCAAACTATGGCTACACCTTC.

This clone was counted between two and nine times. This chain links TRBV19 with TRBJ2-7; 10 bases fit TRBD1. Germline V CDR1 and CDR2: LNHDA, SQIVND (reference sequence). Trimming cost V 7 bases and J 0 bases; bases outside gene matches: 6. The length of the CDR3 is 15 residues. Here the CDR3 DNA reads TGTGCCAGTAACCCGGGGACAGGGGACTCCTACGAGCAGTACTTC. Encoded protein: CASNPGTGDSYEQYF.

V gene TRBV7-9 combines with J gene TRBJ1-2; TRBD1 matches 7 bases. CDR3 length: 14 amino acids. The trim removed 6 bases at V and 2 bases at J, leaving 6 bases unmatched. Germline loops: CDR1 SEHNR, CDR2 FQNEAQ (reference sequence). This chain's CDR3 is CASRDTGQNYGYTF. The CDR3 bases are TGTGCCAGCAGGGATACGGGACAGAACTATGGCTACACCTTC.

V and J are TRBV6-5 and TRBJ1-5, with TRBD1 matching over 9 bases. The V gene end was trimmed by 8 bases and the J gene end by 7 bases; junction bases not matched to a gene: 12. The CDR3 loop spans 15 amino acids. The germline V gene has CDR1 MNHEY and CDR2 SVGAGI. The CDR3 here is CASGKTGGIGQPQHF. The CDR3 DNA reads TGTGCCAGCGGGAAGACAGGGGGAATCGGCCAGCCCCAGCATTTT.